These 18 T cell receptor beta chains originate from one sample sequenced in a study of blood T cell repertoires in COVID-19. Here immunoSEQ multiplex PCR was the method, and the copy in TCRdb shows in-frame clones only, minus some. This sample carries about 160,000 clones, just under 85% of them seen once, and the ten largest clones take approximately 21%. Sequencing used peripheral blood. The receptor source for this set is a woman aged 80 or older with acute or convalescent COVID-19.

The rearrangement links TRBV2 to TRBJ2-5, with D perhaps matching TRBD1 (6 bases). V dropped 4 bases and J dropped 2 bases, with 8 bases sitting between them. CDR3 size: 13 residues. Germline-derived CDR1 and CDR2 are SNHLY and FYNNEI. CDR3 sequence: CASSGQVQETQYF. CDR3 in DNA: TGTGCCAGCAGTGGACAGGTACAAGAGACCCAGTACTTC.

This clone was observed a single time. The CDR3 coding sequence is TGTGCCACCAGCAGAGCCAGGACAGGCGGGGTAGAGACCCAGTACTTC. The encoded protein is CATSRARTGGVETQYF. This chain joins TRBV15 and TRBJ2-5, with a weak D call TRBD1 (7 bases). V was shortened by 1 base and J by 4 bases, with 16 bases between the two germline ends. The CDR3 contains 16 residues. CDR1 and CDR2 (germline): LNHNV, YYDKDF (reference sequence).

V usage is TRBV12-1 and J usage is TRBJ2-3; TRBD2, as called in the table, went unchecked against the DNA. TRBV12-1 has pseudogene status. CDR3 size: 14 residues. The CDR3 sequence: CASSFPRSTDTQYF. The CDR3 nucleotides are TGTGCCAGCAGCTTTCCGCGGAGCACAGATACGCAGTATTTT.

The chain uses TRBV19 and TRBJ1-3; possible D gene TRBD1, 5 bases. V gave up 5 bases and J gave up 0 bases, with 11 bases separating them. The CDR3 spans 15 residues. Looked up from germline, CDR1 is LNHDA and CDR2 is SQIVND (reference sequence). As DNA, the CDR3 is TGTGCCAGTAGTGCAACAGGTCGCTCTGGAAACACCATATATTTT. As protein: CASSATGRSGNTIYF.

This chain joins TRBV4-2 and TRBJ1-1; 8 bases line up with TRBD1. V trimming: 7 bases; J trimming: 0 bases; junction bases outside the gene matches: 7. This CDR3 is 15 amino acids long. Germline CDR1 is LGHNA and CDR2 is YNFKEQ. The DNA for the CDR3 is TGTGCCAGCAAGGGGACAGGAGACATGAACACTGAAGCTTTCTTT. Amino acid sequence: CASKGTGDMNTEAFF.

The gene calls are TRBV5-6 and TRBJ2-1; D is ambiguous. This CDR3 has 12 amino acids. Per germline, CDR1 SGHDT and CDR2 YYEEEE. Between the trimmed V and J ends, which lost 0 bases and 15 bases, there was a span of 13 bases. The CDR3, as DNA: TGTGCCAGCAGCTTGGGACAAAGATTGGCGTTCTTC. Its protein is CASSLGQRLAFF. The full variable domain, in which reference TRBV5-6 and TRBJ2-1 provide the parts outside the CDR3, is DAGVTQSPTHLIKTRGQQVTLRCSPKSGHDTVSWYQQALGQGPQFIFQYYEEEERQRGNFPDRFSGHQFPNYSSELNVNALLLGDSALYLCASSLGQRLAFFGPGTRLTVL.

The gene calls are TRBV6-2 or TRBV6-3 and TRBJ2-1, with D possibly TRBD1 on 5 matching bases. The CDR3 length is 13 residues. Per the germline V gene, CDR1 is MNHEY and CDR2 is SVGEGT. The germline V and J ends were trimmed by 6 bases and 4 bases, with 10 bases remaining between them. The CDR3 loop is CASSPDRYNEQFF. The CDR3 region has the DNA TGTGCCAGCAGCCCTGACAGATACAATGAGCAGTTCTTC.

This rearrangement joins TRBV6-1 to TRBJ2-2; no reliable D call. The germline V gene has CDR1 MNHNS and CDR2 SASEGT. The V and J ends lost 3 bases and 3 bases respectively, with 8 bases between them. The CDR3 has 14 amino acids. The CDR3 sequence is CASSESRYTGELFF. CDR3 nucleotide sequence: TGTGCCAGCAGTGAGAGTAGATACACCGGGGAGCTGTTTTTT.

The rearrangement uses TRBV5-1 and TRBJ1-1, with 9 bases aligning to TRBD1. CDR1 and CDR2 (germline): SGHRS, YFSETQ. This CDR3 has 15 residues. The ends lost 4 bases at V and 5 bases at J; junction bases unmatched: 9. The CDR3 DNA reads TGCGCCAGCAGCAACCCCACAGGGGGCCAGACTGAAGCTTTCTTT. Amino acids: CASSNPTGGQTEAFF.

This chain uses TRBV28 with TRBJ1-4; D is unresolved. Germline lookup yields CDR1 MDHEN and CDR2 SYDVKM. The V gene lost 3 bases and the J gene lost 4 bases, with 3 bases spanning the gap. The CDR3 totals 12 residues. This CDR3 reads CASSFNNEKLFF. For the CDR3, the DNA is TGTGCCAGCAGTTTTAATAATGAAAAACTGTTTTTT. Using reference TRBV28 and TRBJ1-4 for the parts outside the CDR3, the full variable domain is DVKVTQSSRYLVKRTGEKVFLECVQDMDHENMFWYRQDPGLGLRLIYFSYDVKMKEKGDIPEGYSVSREKKERFSLILESASTNQTSMYLCASSFNNEKLFFGSGTQLSVL.

CDR3 residues: CASRRESTDTQYF. The CDR3 DNA is TGTGCCAGTAGACGGGAAAGCACAGATACGCAGTATTTT. This chain connects TRBV19 to TRBJ2-3, with D maybe TRBD2 (5 bases). The CDR3 runs to 13 residues. The germline V gene has CDR1 LNHDA and CDR2 SQIVND (reference sequence). Trimming left V 6 bases short and J 0 bases short, with 7 bases between.

The chain carries TRBV19 and TRBJ2-1, with TRBD2 matching over 9 bases. This CDR3 is built from 20 residues. The trim removed 3 bases at V and 6 bases at J, leaving 21 bases unmatched. Germline V gene sequence: CDR1 LNHDA, CDR2 SQIVND (reference sequence). The CDR3 bases are TGTGCCAGTAGTATGGGGGGCGCTAGCGGGACCAGGGCGCTGCGCAATGAGCAGTTCTTC. Residues: CASSMGGASGTRALRNEQFF.

The chain joins TRBV7-9 to TRBJ2-7, with D perhaps matching TRBD1 (6 bases). The V end was cut by 1 base, the J end by 2 bases, with 9 bases between. The CDR3 contains 14 residues. The germline gives CDR1 SEHNR, CDR2 FQNEAQ (reference sequence). The CDR3 loop is CASSLVDSAYEQYF. For the CDR3, the DNA is TGTGCCAGCAGCTTAGTGGACAGTGCCTACGAGCAGTACTTC.

The chain carries TRBV29-1 and TRBJ1-2, with a possible D match to TRBD1 (5 bases). The CDR3 sequence is 14 residues long. The V gene lost 0 bases and the J gene lost 4 bases, with 12 bases spanning the gap. Looked up from germline, CDR1 is SQVTM and CDR2 is ANQGSEA. The CDR3 is CSVEDQGTTYGYTF. The CDR3 coding sequence is TGCAGCGTTGAAGATCAGGGTACGACCTATGGCTACACCTTC. Based on the CDR3 plus reference TRBV29-1 and TRBJ1-2, the full variable domain is SAVISQKPSRDICQRGTSLTIQCQVDSQVTMMFWYRQQPGQSLTLIATANQGSEATYESGFVIDKFPISRPNLTFSTLTVSNMSPEDSSIYLCSVEDQGTTYGYTFGSGTRLTVV.

This chain's CDR3 is CASSRLAGGWNEQFF. The CDR3 coding sequence is TGCGCCAGCAGCCGACTAGCGGGAGGGTGGAATGAGCAGTTCTTC. The V call is TRBV4-3, the J call TRBJ2-1; 14 nucleotides line up with TRBD2. The length of the CDR3 is 15 residues. V dropped 4 bases and J dropped 7; count of bases not matched to a gene: 3. CDR1 LGHNA and CDR2 YSLEER come from the germline V gene.

The chain recombines TRBV18 with TRBJ2-1, with 10 bases matching TRBD2. The CDR3 loop spans 16 amino acids. Germline lookup yields CDR1 KGHSH and CDR2 LQKENI. Trimming at V came to 0 bases and at J to 4 bases, leaving 3 bases not matched to a gene. The CDR3, as DNA: TGTGCCAGCTCACCACCTACTAGCGGGACATACAATGAGCAGTTCTTC. Amino acid sequence: CASSPPTSGTYNEQFF.

The rearrangement uses TRBV4-1 and TRBJ1-1, with D hard to call. The CDR3 has 14 residues. The V gene's germline CDR1 is MGHRA and CDR2 YSYEKL. Between the trimmed V and J ends, which lost 3 bases and 5 bases, there was a span of 13 bases. The CDR3 sequence: CASSHPSAGTEAFF. CDR3 coding DNA: TGCGCCAGCAGCCATCCCTCGGCGGGGACTGAAGCTTTCTTT.

The rearrangement joins TRBV4-1 to TRBJ2-5; the match to TRBD2 covers 11 bases. This CDR3 region has 18 residues. Germline-derived CDR1 and CDR2 are MGHRA and YSYEKL. J was trimmed by 3 bases and V by 1 base; bases with no gene match: 10. The CDR3 here is CASSQGLAGSGPKETQYF. The CDR3 bases are TGCGCCAGCAGCCAAGGACTAGCGGGAAGTGGCCCCAAAGAGACCCAGTACTTC.